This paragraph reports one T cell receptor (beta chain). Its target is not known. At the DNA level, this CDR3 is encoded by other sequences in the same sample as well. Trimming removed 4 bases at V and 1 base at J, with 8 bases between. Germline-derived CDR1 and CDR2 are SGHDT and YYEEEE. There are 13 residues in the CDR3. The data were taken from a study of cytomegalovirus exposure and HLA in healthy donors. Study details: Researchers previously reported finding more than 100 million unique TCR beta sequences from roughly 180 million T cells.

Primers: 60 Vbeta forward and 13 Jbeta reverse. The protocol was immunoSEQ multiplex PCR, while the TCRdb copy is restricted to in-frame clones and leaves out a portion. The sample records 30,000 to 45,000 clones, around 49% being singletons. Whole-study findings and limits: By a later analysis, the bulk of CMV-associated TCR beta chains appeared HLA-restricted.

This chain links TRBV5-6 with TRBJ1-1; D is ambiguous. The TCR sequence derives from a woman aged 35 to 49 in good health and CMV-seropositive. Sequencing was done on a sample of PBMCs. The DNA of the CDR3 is TGTGCCAGCAGCCCCGGAGGGAACACTGAAGCTTTCTTT. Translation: CASSPGGNTEAFF.